This TCR beta chain was observed in a study of blood T cell repertoires in COVID-19. Across the study: Italy, Spain and the United States were the sources of the convalescent and acute COVID-19 samples. Sources were T cells, B-cell-depleted T cells, or PBMCs; the material itself was cDNA or gDNA.

Per the authors' pipeline: Amplification of reference gene primers was used by the study to estimate nucleated cell counts. The table came from immunoSEQ multiplex PCR; TCRdb's copy has only in-frame clones and leaves some out. D and trimming were read from the DNA, whereas the V and J calls and clone size are those reported in that table. Here the sample spans about 120,000 clones, approximately 90% being singletons. This receptor was taken from a man aged 35 to 55 with acute or convalescent COVID-19. Sequencing used peripheral blood.

CDR3: CASSYSNYQPQHF. In DNA, the CDR3 is TGTGCCAGCAGTTACTCCAACTATCAGCCCCAGCATTTT. The chain uses TRBV6-2 or TRBV6-3 and TRBJ1-5; D call uncertain. The CDR3 runs 13 residues. V lost 0 bases to trimming and J lost 5 bases, with 5 bases between them. Germline-derived CDR1 and CDR2 are MNHEY and SVGEGT.